Shown below are 13 T cell receptor beta chains from a single sample sequenced in a study of PD-1 blockade in classical Hodgkin lymphoma (TCRdb year 2020). Preparation of the library involved the immunoSEQ multiplex PCR assay. TCRdb's version of the immuneACCESS table is confined to in-frame rearrangements and falls short of the full clone set. An unresolved V gene accounts for under half of the shortfall where checked; the remainder is of unknown origin. Across this sample there are about 43,000 clones, with roughly 72% seen only once. The top ten constitute approximately 3% of the sample. Sample time point, as interpreted from the label and publication: cycle 2 day 1 (C2D1) of nivolumab. Relapse after autologous stem cell transplantation had occurred in all trial patients, and cohorts A, B and C were distinguished by prior brentuximab vedotin exposure. The sequencing here drew on peripheral blood mononuclear cells (PBMCs), taken before the second cycle of nivolumab. These receptors originate from a human donor with classical Hodgkin lymphoma.

This clone showed up just once. J is TRBJ2-7 and V is TRBV7-2, with D possibly being TRBD1 (6 bases). V was trimmed by 7 bases and J by 6 bases, leaving 19 bases between them. This CDR3 contains 14 residues. Germline V gives CDR1 SGHTA, CDR2 FQGNSA. CDR3 nucleotides: TGTGCCAGCACCTATTCGACAGGCGGAGGCGAGCAGTACTTC. Translated, it gives CASTYSTGGGEQYF.

The CDR3 sequence is CAISERGDWPQHF. CDR3 nucleotides: TGTGCCATCAGTGAGCGGGGGGATTGGCCCCAGCATTTT. The chain has TRBV10-3 and TRBJ1-5; the D gene is possibly TRBD1 (5 bases). The CDR3 is made up of 13 amino acids. Germline assignment: CDR1 ENHRY and CDR2 SYGVKD. Between the trimmed V and J ends, which lost 2 bases and 9 bases, there was a span of 11 bases.

The chain links TRBV6-6 to TRBJ2-2; 8 nucleotides match TRBD2. This CDR3 has 15 residues. Per the germline V gene, CDR1 is MNHNY and CDR2 is SVGAGI (reference sequence). Trimming removed 6 bases from V and 2 bases from J; junction bases left unmatched: 5. Here the CDR3 DNA reads TGTGCCAGCAGATTACTAGCGGTCAACACCGGGGAGCTGTTTTTT. It specifies CASRLLAVNTGELFF.

The V call is TRBV6-5, the J call TRBJ1-1; possibly TRBD1 for D (5 bases). Germline-derived CDR1 and CDR2 are MNHEY and SVGAGI. V was shortened by 7 bases and J by 4 bases, with 16 bases between the two germline ends. There are 14 residues in the CDR3. DNA of the CDR3: TGTGCCAGCACCGCCCCGGGGGGGAGCACTGAAGCTTTCTTT. Translating it yields CASTAPGGSTEAFF.

The chain employs TRBV7-9 and TRBJ2-3; D call uncertain. The CDR3 has 15 amino acids. Germline lookup yields CDR1 SEHNR and CDR2 FQNEAQ (reference sequence). The V gene lost 5 bases and the J gene lost 4 bases, with 16 bases spanning the gap. The CDR3 loop is CASSETLRLADTQYF. The CDR3 bases are TGTGCCAGCAGCGAAACCCTTAGGTTGGCAGATACGCAGTATTTT.

The chain recombines TRBV5-6 with TRBJ2-1; tentatively, D is TRBD2 (5 bases). The CDR3 sequence is 15 residues long. With 4 bases removed from V and 9 bases from J, the gap between germline ends came to 20 bases. The V gene's germline CDR1 is SGHDT and CDR2 YYEEEE. The CDR3 bases are TGTGCCAGCAGCAGCACCGAAGCGGACGTGGCTGAGCAGTTCTTC. It translates to CASSSTEADVAEQFF.

The rearrangement uses TRBV27 and TRBJ2-1; D is undetermined. With 8 bases removed from V and 9 bases from J, the gap between germline ends came to 20 bases. The V gene's germline CDR1 is MNHEY and CDR2 SMNVEV (reference sequence). The CDR3 covers 14 residues. The CDR3 coding sequence is TGTGCCAGCTCCTTTGGTAGCACCCTGGGTGAGCAGTTCTTC. Its protein product is CASSFGSTLGEQFF.

The chain couples TRBV7-5 to TRBJ2-5; TRBD2 is taken as the D call from the table, unchecked against the DNA. TRBV7-5 is an annotated pseudogene. The CDR3 runs 18 residues. As DNA, the CDR3 is TGTGCCAGAAGCTTAGGGGGGGCTAGCGGGGACCCCGTAGAGACCCAGTACTTC. Amino acids: CARSLGGASGDPVETQYF.

V is TRBV2 and J is TRBJ1-1, with TRBD1 as a possible D gene (6 bases). Trimming shortened V by 4 bases and J by 8 bases, and 32 bases separated the two germline ends. Germline CDR1 reads SNHLY; CDR2 reads FYNNEI. CDR3 length equals 19 residues. The CDR3, as DNA: TGTGCCAGCAGTGGCCTCCTGGGGGCGGGGATAGAGTCGGACGGGGAAGCTTTCTTT. Its translation is CASSGLLGAGIESDGEAFF.

DNA for the CDR3: TGTGCCAGCAGTAACACACAGGGAGGGGGCTTATGGTCCTACGAGCAGTACTTC. Translating gives CASSNTQGGGLWSYEQYF. The V and J genes are TRBV14 and TRBJ2-7, with D perhaps given as TRBD1 or TRBD2 (7 bases each). This CDR3 region has 18 residues. V shed 6 bases and J shed 1 base, with 25 bases lying between them. CDR1 is SGHDN and CDR2 is FVKESK in the germline V gene.

The chain links TRBV19 to TRBJ2-3, with 10 positions matching TRBD2. The ends lost 3 bases at V and 4 bases at J; junction bases unmatched: 4. Germline V gene lookup returns CDR1 LNHDA and CDR2 SQIVND (reference sequence). This CDR3 has 15 residues. CDR3 sequence reads: CASSIGLAGADTQYF. The DNA for the CDR3 is TGTGCCAGTAGTATTGGGCTAGCGGGAGCAGATACGCAGTATTTT.

This clone was counted only a few times. The rearrangement links TRBV11-3 to TRBJ2-5, with a tentative D call TRBD2 (6 bases). The V gene's germline CDR1 is SGHNT and CDR2 YENEEA. The V end was cut by 5 bases, the J end by 1 base, with 14 bases between. CDR3 length: 15 amino acids. The CDR3 DNA sequence: TGTGCCAGCAGCCCCGGGGGAGTAACCCAAGAGACCCAGTACTTC. Encoded protein: CASSPGGVTQETQYF. Full variable domain (outside the CDR3, taken from reference TRBV11-3 and TRBJ2-5): EAGVVQSPRYKIIEKKQPVAFWCNPISGHNTLYWYLQNLGQGPELLIRYENEEAVDDSQLPKDRFSAERLKGVDSTLKIQPAELGDSAVYLCASSPGGVTQETQYFGPGTRLLVL.

This rearrangement joins TRBV27 to TRBJ1-1, with unresolved D. The CDR3 spans 15 residues. The V gene's germline CDR1 is MNHEY and CDR2 SMNVEV (reference sequence). V shed 3 bases and J shed 4 bases, with 15 bases lying between them. The CDR3 loop is CASSLSWGSSTEAFF. CDR3 DNA: TGTGCCAGCAGTTTGTCCTGGGGAAGTAGCACTGAAGCTTTCTTT.